This T cell receptor beta chain was identified in a study of T cells in localized non-small cell lung cancer. Concerning this clone: The antigen remains unidentified.

The protocol was immunoSEQ multiplex PCR, while the TCRdb copy is restricted to in-frame clones and leaves out a portion. The sample carries tens of thousands of clones, about 90% recorded once. Study-level results: Clonality peaked in uninvolved adjacent lung rather than tumor. Adjacent lung exhibited a median of about 57 among the 100 most abundant tumor clones. Without multi-region sequencing, intratumor heterogeneity could not be excluded. In the blood, greater T cell density corresponded to longer overall survival.

CDR1 MNHEY and CDR2 SMNVEV come from the germline V gene (reference sequence). The junction had 8 bases not matched to a gene; V was cut back by 4 bases and J by 7 bases. CDR3 length: 16 residues. This chain connects TRBV27 to TRBJ2-3, with 13 bases identical to TRBD2. This TCR was sampled from a male donor aged 60 or over with stage I squamous cell lung carcinoma. Sequences were derived from peripheral blood, sampled before any cancer treatment. CDR3: CASSSMTSGRPNTQYF. In DNA, the CDR3 is TGTGCCAGCAGTTCAATGACTAGCGGGAGGCCGAATACGCAGTATTTT.